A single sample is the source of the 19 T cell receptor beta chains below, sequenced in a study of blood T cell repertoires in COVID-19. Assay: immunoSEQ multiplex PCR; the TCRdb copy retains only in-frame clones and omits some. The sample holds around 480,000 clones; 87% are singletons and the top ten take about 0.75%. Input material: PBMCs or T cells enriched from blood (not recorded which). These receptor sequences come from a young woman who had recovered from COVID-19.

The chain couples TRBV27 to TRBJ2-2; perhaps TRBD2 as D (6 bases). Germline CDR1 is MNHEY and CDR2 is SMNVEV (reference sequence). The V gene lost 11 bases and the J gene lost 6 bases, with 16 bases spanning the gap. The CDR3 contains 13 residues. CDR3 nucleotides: TGTGCCGTAGGCGGGGTTAGGGCCGGGGAGCTGTTTTTT. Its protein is CAVGGVRAGELFF.

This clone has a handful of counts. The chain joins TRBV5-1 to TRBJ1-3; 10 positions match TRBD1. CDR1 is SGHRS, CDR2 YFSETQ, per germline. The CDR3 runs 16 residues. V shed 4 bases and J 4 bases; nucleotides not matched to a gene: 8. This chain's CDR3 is CASSARQGARGNTIYF. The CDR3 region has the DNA TGCGCCAGCAGCGCCAGACAGGGGGCGAGGGGAAACACCATATATTTT.

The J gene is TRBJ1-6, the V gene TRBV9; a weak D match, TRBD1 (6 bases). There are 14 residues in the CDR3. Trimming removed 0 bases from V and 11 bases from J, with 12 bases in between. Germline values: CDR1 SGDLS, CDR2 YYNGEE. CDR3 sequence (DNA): TGTGCCAGCAGCGTAGAACCAGGGGAGCCACCCCTCCACTTT. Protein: CASSVEPGEPPLHF.

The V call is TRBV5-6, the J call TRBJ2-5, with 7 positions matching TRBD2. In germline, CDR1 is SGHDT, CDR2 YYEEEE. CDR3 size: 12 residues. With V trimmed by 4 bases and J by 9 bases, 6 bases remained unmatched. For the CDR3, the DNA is TGTGCCAGCAGCCTCTGGGGGGGGGCCCAGTACTTC. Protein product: CASSLWGGAQYF.

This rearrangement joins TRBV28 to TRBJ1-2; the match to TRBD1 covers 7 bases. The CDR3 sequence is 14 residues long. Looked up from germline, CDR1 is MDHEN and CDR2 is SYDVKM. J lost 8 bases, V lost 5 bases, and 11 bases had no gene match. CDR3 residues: CASSLTGEGEGYTF. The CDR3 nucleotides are TGTGCCAGCAGTCTTACAGGGGAAGGAGAGGGCTACACCTTC.

The CDR3 protein is CASSPTGDSRYF. The CDR3 DNA sequence: TGTGCCAGCAGCCCCACAGGGGACAGTAGGTATTTT. The rearrangement joins TRBV12-3 or TRBV12-4 to TRBJ2-3; 7 bases match TRBD1. J was trimmed by 14 bases and V by 6 bases; bases with no gene match: 11. The CDR3 runs to 12 residues.

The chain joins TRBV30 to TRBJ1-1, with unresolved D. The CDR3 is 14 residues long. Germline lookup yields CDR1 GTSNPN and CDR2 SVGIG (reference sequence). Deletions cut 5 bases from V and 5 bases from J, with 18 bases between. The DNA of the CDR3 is TGTGCCTGGGCCCGGGATGGCTTTGGTACTGAAGCTTTCTTT. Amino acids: CAWARDGFGTEAFF.

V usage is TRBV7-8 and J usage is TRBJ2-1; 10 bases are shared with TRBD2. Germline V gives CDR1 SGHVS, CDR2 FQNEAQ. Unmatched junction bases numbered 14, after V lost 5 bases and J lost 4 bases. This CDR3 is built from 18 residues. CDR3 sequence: CASSPGSLAGGPYNEQFF. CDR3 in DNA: TGTGCCAGCAGCCCCGGATCCTTAGCGGGGGGCCCTTACAATGAGCAGTTCTTC.

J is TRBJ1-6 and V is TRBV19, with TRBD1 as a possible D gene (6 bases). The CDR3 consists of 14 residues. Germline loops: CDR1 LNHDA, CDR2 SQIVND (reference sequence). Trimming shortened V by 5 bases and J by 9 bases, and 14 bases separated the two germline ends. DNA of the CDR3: TGTGCCAGTAGTTTAGCAGGGGTTTCTTCACCCCTCCACTTT. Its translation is CASSLAGVSSPLHF.

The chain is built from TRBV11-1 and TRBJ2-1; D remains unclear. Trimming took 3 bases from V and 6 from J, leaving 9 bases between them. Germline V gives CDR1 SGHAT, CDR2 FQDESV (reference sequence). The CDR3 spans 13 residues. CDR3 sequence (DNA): TGTGCCAGCAGCTTGGGCCCTGGCAATGAGCAGTTCTTC. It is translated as CASSLGPGNEQFF.

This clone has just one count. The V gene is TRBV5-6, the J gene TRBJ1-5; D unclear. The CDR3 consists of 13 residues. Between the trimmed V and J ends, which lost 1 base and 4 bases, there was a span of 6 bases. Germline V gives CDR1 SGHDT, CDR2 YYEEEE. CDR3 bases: TGTGCCAGCAGCTTGAGCCCTAATCAGCCCCAGCATTTT. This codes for CASSLSPNQPQHF.

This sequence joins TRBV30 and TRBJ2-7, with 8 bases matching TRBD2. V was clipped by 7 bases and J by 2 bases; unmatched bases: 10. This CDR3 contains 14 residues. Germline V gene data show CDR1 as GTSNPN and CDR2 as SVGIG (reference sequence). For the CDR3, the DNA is TGTGCCTCGGGAGGGTGGGACACCCCCTACGAGCAGTACTTC. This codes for CASGGWDTPYEQYF.

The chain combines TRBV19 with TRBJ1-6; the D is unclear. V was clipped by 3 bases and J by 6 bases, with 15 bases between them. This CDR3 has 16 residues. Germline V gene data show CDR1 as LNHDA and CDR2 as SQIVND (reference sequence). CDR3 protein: CASSMPPAGPNSPLHF. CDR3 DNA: TGTGCCAGTAGTATGCCCCCGGCGGGCCCTAATTCACCCCTCCACTTT.

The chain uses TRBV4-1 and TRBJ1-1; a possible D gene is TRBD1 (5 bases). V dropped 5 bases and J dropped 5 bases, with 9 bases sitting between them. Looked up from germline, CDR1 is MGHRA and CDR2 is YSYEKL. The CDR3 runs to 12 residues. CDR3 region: CASSGGTTEAFF. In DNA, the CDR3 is TGCGCCAGCAGCGGAGGGACGACTGAAGCTTTCTTT.

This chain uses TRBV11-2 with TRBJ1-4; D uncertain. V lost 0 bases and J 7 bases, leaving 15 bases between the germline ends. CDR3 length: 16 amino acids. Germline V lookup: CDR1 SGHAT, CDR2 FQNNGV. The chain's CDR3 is CASSLEGGPRGEKLFF. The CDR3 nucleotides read TGTGCCAGCAGCTTAGAAGGCGGGCCACGGGGTGAAAAACTGTTTTTT. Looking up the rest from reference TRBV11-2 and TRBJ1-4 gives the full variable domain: EAGVAQSPRYKIIEKRQSVAFWCNPISGHATLYWYQQILGQGPKLLIQFQNNGVVDDSQLPKDRFSAERLKGVDSTLKIQPAKLEDSAVYLCASSLEGGPRGEKLFFGSGTQLSVL.

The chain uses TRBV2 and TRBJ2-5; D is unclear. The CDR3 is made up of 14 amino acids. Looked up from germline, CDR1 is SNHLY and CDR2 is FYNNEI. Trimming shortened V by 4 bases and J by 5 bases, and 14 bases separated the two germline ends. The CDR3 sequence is CASSVRLPEETQYF. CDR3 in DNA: TGTGCCAGCAGTGTTAGACTCCCCGAGGAGACCCAGTACTTC.

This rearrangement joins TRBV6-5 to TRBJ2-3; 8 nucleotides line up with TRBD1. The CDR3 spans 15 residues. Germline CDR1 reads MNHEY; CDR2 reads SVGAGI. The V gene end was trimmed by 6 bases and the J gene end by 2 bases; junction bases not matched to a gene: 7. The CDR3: CASSRTGTFTDTQYF. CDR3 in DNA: TGTGCCAGCAGCCGGACAGGGACGTTCACAGATACGCAGTATTTT.

The DNA of the CDR3 is TGTGCCAGCAGCCCATCCCGGGGAGGGGACTATGGCTACACCTTC. It is translated as CASSPSRGGDYGYTF. The rearrangement uses TRBV7-9 and TRBJ1-2, with a possible D match to TRBD1 (5 bases). The V and J ends lost 5 bases and 3 bases respectively, with 16 bases between them. The germline V gene has CDR1 SEHNR and CDR2 FQNEAQ (reference sequence). The CDR3 length is 15 residues.

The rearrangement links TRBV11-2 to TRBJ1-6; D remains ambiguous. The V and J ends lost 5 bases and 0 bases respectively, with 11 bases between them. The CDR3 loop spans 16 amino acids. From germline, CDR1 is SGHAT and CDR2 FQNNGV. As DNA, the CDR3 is TGTGCCAGCAGCGAAAGCATGAGCTCCTATAATTCACCCCTCCACTTT. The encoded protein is CASSESMSSYNSPLHF.